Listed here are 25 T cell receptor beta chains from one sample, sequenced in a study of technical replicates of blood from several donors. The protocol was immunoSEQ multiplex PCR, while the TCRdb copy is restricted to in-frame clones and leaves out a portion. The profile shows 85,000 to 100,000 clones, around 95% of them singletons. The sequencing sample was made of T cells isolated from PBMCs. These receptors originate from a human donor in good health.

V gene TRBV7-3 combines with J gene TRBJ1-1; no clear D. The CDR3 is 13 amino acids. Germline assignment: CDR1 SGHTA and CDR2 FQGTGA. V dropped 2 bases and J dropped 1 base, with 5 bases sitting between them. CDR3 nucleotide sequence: TGTGCCAGCAGCTTACGGGGGAACACTGAAGCTTTCTTT. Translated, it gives CASSLRGNTEAFF.

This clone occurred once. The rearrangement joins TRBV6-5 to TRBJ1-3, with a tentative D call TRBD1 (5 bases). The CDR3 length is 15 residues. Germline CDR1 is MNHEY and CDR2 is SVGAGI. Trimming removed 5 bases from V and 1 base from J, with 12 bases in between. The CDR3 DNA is TGTGCCAGCAGTCACAGGATTACTTCTGGAAACACCATATATTTT. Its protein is CASSHRITSGNTIYF.

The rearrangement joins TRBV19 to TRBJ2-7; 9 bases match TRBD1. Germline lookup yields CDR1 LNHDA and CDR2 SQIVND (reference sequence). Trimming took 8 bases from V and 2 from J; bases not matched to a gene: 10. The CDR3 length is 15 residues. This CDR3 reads CASRGGGTGTYEQYF. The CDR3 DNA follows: TGTGCCAGTCGTGGGGGTGGGACAGGGACCTACGAGCAGTACTTC.

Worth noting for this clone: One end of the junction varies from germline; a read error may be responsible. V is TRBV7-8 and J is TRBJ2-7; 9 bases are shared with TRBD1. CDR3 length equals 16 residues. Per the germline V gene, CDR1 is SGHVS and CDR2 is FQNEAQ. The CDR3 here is CASTLDGWDRAYEQYF. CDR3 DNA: TGTGCCAGCACCTTAGACGGTTGGGACAGGGCCTACGAGCAGTACTTC.

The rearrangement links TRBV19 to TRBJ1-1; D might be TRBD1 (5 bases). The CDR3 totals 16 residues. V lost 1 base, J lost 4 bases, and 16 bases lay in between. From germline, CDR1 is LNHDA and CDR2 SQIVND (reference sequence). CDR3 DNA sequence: TGTGCCAGTAGTATAGTAGGGGCCAATTGGGGCACTGAAGCTTTCTTT. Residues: CASSIVGANWGTEAFF.

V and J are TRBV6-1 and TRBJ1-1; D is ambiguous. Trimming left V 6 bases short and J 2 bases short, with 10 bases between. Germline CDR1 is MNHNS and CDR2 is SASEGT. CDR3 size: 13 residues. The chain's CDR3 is CASRRSRNTEAFF. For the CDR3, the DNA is TGTGCCAGCAGGAGGAGTAGAAACACTGAAGCTTTCTTT.

The chain's CDR3 is CASSTSRERGRDEQFF. Written as DNA, the CDR3 is TGTGCCAGCAGCACCTCCAGGGAGCGGGGTCGCGATGAGCAGTTCTTC. The J gene is TRBJ2-1, the V gene TRBV7-8, with 7 bases that match TRBD2. This CDR3 contains 16 residues. V gave up 5 bases and J gave up 8 bases; unmatched junction bases: 15. The germline V gene encodes CDR1 SGHVS and CDR2 FQNEAQ.

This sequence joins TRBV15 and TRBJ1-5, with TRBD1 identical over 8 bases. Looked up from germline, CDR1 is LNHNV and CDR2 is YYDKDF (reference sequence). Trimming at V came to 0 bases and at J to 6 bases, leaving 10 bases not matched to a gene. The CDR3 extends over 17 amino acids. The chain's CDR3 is CATSRDRGQGRSQPQHF. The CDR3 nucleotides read TGTGCCACCAGCAGAGACCGAGGACAGGGAAGGAGTCAGCCCCAGCATTTT.

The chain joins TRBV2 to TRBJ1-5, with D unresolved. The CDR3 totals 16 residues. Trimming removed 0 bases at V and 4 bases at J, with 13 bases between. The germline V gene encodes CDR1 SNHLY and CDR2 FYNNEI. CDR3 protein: CASSEALGQINQPQHF. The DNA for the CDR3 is TGTGCCAGCAGTGAAGCGCTTGGGCAGATTAATCAGCCCCAGCATTTT.

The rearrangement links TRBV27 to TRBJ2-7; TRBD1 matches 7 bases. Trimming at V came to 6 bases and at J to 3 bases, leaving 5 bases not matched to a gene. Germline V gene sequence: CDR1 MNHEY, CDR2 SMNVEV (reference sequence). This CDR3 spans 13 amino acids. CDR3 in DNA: TGTGCCAGCAGACCGACAGGGAACTACGAGCAGTACTTC. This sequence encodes CASRPTGNYEQYF.

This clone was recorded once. This chain's CDR3 is CASSLVSSGSSNEQFF. The DNA for the CDR3 is TGTGCCAGCAGCTTAGTTAGTAGCGGGAGTTCCAATGAGCAGTTCTTC. The V call is TRBV7-2, the J call TRBJ2-1, with TRBD2 matching over 9 bases. The CDR3 has 16 residues. CDR1 and CDR2 (germline): SGHTA, FQGNSA. V was clipped by 1 base and J by 6 bases; unmatched bases: 7. Full variable domain (rest looked up from reference TRBV7-2 and TRBJ2-1): GAGVSQSPSNKVTEKGKDVELRCDPISGHTALYWYRQSLGQGLEFLIYFQGNSAPDKSGLPSDRFSAERTGGSVSTLTIQRTQQEDSAVYLCASSLVSSGSSNEQFFGPGTRLTVL.

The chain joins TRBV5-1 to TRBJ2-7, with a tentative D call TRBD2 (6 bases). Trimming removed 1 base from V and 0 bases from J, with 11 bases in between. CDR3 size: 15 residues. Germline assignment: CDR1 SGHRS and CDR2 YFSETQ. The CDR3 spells CASSLLAMASYEQYF. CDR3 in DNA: TGCGCCAGCAGCTTGCTAGCGATGGCCTCCTACGAGCAGTACTTC. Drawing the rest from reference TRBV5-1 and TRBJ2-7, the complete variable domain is KAGVTQTPRYLIKTRGQQVTLSCSPISGHRSVSWYQQTPGQGLQFLFEYFSETQRNKGNFPGRFSGRQFSNSRSEMNVSTLELGDSALYLCASSLLAMASYEQYFGPGTRLTVT.

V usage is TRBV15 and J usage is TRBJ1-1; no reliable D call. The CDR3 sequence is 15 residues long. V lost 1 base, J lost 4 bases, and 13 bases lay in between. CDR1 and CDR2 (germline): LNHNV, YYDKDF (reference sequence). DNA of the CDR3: TGTGCCACCAGCAGAGGAAGCTCCCATAGCACTGAAGCTTTCTTT. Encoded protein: CATSRGSSHSTEAFF.

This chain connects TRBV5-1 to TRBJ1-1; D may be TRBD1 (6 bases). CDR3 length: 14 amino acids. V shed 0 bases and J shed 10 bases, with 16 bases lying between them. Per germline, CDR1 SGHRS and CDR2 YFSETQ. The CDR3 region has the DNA TGCGCCAGCAGCTTGGGGTTTGAGAGGGGGGGAGCTTTCTTT. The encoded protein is CASSLGFERGGAFF.

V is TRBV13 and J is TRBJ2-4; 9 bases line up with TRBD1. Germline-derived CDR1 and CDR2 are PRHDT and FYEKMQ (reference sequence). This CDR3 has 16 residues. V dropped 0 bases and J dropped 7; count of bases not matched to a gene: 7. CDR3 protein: CASSLGLGQGSNIQYF. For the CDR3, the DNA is TGTGCCAGCAGCTTAGGCTTGGGACAGGGCAGTAACATTCAGTACTTC.

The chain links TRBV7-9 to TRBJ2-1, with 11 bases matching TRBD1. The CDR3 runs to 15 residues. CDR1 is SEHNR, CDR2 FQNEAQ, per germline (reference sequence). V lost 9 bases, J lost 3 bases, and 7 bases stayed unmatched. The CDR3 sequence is CASHAGTGGYNEQFF. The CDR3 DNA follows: TGTGCCAGTCACGCTGGGACAGGGGGCTACAATGAGCAGTTCTTC.

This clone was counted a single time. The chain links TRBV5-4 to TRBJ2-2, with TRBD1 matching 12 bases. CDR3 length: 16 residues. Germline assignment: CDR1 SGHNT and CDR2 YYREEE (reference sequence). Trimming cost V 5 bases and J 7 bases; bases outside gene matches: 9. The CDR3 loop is CASRGGTGGNGGELFF. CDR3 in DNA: TGTGCCAGCAGAGGCGGGACAGGGGGCAACGGCGGGGAGCTGTTTTTT.

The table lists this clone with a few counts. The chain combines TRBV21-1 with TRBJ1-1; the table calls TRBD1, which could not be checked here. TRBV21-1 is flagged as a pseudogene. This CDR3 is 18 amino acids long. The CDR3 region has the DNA TGTGCCAGCAGCAAAGGAGACCGGGACAGGGGATCGGACACTGAAGCTTTCTTT. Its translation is CASSKGDRDRGSDTEAFF.

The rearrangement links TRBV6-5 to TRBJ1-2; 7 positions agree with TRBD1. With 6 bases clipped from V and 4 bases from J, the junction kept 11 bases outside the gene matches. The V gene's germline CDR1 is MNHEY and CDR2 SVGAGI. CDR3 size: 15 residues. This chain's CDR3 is CASSSGGYRGYGYTF. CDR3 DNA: TGTGCCAGCAGCTCCGGGGGTTACAGGGGCTATGGCTACACCTTC.

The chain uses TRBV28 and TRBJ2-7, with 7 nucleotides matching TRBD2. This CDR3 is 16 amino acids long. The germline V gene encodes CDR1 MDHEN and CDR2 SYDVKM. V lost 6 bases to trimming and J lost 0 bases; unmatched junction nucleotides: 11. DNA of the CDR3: TGTGCCAGCAGCCCCTTTAGCGGGTTTCCCTCCTACGAGCAGTACTTC. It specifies CASSPFSGFPSYEQYF.

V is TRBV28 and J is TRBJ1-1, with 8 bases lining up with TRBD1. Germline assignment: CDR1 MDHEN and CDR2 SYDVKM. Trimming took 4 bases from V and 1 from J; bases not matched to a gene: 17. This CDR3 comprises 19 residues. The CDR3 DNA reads TGTGCCAGCAGTTCGGGGGGTGGGACAGGTGGAAGCTCGAACACTGAAGCTTTCTTT. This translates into CASSSGGGTGGSSNTEAFF.

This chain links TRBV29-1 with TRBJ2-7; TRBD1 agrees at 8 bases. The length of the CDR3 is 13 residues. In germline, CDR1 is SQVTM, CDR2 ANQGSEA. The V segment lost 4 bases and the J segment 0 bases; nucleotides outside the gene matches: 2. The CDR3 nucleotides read TGCAGCGTTGGGGACAGGAGCTCCTACGAGCAGTACTTC. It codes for CSVGDRSSYEQYF.

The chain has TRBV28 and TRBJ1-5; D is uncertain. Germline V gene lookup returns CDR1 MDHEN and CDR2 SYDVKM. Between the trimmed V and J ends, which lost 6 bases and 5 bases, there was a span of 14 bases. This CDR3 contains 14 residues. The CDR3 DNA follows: TGTGCCAGCAGAAAAATGGAGGGAGATCAGCCCCAGCATTTT. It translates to CASRKMEGDQPQHF. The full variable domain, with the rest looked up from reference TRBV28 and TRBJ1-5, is DVKVTQSSRYLVKRTGEKVFLECVQDMDHENMFWYRQDPGLGLRLIYFSYDVKMKEKGDIPEGYSVSREKKERFSLILESASTNQTSMYLCASRKMEGDQPQHFGDGTRLSIL.

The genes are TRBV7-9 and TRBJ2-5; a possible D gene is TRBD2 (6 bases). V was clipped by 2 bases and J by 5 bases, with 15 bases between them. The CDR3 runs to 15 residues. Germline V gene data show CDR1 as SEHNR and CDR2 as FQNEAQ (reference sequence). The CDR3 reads CASSLFSGVSETQYF. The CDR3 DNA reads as TGTGCCAGCAGCTTATTTTCGGGGGTTTCGGAGACCCAGTACTTC.

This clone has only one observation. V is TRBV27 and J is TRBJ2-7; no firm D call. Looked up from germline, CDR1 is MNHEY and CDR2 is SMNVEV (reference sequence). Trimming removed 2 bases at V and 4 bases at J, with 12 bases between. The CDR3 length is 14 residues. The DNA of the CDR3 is TGTGCCAGCAGTTTAGAGGTGGGTGGGTACGAGCAGTACTTC. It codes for CASSLEVGGYEQYF.